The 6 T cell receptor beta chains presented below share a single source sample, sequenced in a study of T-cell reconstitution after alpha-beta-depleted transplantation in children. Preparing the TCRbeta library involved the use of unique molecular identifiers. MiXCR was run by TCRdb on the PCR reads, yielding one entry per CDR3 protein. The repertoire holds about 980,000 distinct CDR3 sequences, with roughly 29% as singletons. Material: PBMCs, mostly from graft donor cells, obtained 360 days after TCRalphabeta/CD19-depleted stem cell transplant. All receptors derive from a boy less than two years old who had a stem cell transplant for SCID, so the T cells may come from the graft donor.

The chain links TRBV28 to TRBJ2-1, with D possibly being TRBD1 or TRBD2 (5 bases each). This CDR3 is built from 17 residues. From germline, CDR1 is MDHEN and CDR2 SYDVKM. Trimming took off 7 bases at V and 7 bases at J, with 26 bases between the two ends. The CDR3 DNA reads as TGTGCCAGCAAACTAAATCAGGGACGGGCGGCTCAGAATGAGCAGTTCTTC. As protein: CASKLNQGRAAQNEQFF.

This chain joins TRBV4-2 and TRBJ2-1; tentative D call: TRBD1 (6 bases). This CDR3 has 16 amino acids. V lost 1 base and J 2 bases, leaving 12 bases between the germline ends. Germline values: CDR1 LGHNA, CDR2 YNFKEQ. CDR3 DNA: TGTGCCAGCAGCCAAGGAGTGGGGGCGGCCTACAATGAGCAGTTCTTC. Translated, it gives CASSQGVGAAYNEQFF.

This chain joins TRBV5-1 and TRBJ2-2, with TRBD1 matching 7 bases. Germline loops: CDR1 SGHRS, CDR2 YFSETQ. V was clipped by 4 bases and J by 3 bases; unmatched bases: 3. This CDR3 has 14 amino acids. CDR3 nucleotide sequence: TGCGCCAGCAGCCCAAGGGGGCACACCGGGGAGCTGTTTTTT. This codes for CASSPRGHTGELFF.

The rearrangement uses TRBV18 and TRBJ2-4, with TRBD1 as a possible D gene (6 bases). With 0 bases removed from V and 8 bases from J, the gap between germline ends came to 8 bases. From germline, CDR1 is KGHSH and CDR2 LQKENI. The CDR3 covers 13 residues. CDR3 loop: CASSPPSGDIQYF. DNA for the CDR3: TGTGCCAGCTCACCACCATCAGGGGACATTCAGTACTTC.

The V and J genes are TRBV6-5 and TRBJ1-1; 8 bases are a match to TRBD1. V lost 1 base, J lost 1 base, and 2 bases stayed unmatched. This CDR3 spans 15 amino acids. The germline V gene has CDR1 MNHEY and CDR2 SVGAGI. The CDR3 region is CASSYFGTGNTEAFF. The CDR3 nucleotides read TGTGCCAGCAGTTACTTTGGGACAGGGAACACTGAAGCTTTCTTT.

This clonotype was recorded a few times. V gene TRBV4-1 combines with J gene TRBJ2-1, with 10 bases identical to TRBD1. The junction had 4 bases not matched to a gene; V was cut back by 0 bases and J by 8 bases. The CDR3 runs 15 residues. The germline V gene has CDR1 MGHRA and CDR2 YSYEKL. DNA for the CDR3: TGCGCCAGCAGCCAAGAGAGCGGGACAGGGGATGAGCAGTTCTTC. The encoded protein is CASSQESGTGDEQFF.